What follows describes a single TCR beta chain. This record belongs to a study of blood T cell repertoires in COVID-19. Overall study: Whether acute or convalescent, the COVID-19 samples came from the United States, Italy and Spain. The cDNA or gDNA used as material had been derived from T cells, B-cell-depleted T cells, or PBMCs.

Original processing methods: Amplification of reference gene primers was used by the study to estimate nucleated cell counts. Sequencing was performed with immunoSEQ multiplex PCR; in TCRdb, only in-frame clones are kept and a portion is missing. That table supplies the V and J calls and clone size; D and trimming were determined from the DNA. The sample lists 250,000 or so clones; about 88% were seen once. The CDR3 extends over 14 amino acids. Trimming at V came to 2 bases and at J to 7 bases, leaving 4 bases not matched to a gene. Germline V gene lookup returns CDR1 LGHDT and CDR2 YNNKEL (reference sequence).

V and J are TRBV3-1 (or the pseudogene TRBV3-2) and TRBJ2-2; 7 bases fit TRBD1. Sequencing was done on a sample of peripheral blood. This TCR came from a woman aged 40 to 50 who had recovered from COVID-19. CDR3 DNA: TGTGCCAGCAGCCAACTTGCAGGGGGCGGGGAGCTGTTTTTT. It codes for CASSQLAGGGELFF.